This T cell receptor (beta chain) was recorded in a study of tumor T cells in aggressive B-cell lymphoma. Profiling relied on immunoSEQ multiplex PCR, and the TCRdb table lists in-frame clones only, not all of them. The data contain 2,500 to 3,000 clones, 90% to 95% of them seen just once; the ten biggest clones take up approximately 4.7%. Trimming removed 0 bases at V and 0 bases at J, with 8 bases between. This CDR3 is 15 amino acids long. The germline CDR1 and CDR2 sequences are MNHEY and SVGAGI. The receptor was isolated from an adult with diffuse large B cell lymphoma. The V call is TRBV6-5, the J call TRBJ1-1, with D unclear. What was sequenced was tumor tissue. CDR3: CASSYSILLNTEAFF. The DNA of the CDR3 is TGTGCCAGCAGTTACTCGATACTCCTGAACACTGAAGCTTTCTTT.